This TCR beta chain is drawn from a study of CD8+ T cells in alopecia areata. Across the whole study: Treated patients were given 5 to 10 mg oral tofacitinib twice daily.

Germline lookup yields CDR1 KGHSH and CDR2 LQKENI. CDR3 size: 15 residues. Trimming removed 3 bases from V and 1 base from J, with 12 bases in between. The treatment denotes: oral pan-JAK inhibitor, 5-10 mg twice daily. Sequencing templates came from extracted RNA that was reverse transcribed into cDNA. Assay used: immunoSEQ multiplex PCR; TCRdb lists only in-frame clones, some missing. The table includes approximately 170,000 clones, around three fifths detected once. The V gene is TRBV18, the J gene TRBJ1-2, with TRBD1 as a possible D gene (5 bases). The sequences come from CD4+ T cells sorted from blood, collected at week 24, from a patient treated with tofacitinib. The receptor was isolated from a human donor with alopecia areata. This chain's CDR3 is CASSPQDSINYGYTF. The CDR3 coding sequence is TGTGCCAGCTCACCGCAAGACAGCATTAACTATGGCTACACCTTC.